The present T cell receptor beta chain was sequenced within a study of somatic mutations in cytotoxic T cells in rheumatoid arthritis. The method was immunoSEQ multiplex PCR; TCRdb's version includes in-frame clones alone and lacks a portion of them. This table has fewer than 20,000 clones, roughly 70% appearing once. Regarding this clone: Its antigen remains unknown.

Study-level results: Antigens recognized by the expanded CD8+ clones were unknown. Exceedance of 20% of CD8+ cells by the largest CD8+ clone occurred in 8 of 65 patients.

The specimen was CD8+ T cells sorted from blood. The source is a man in his fifties or sixties in good health.

The chain's CDR3 is CASSEWAGALNQPQHF. CDR3 DNA sequence: TGTGCCAGCAGTGAATGGGCTGGGGCCCTCAATCAGCCCCAGCATTTT. This rearrangement joins TRBV6-1 to TRBJ1-5, with a possible D match to TRBD1 (5 bases). There are 16 residues in the CDR3. The germline V and J ends were trimmed by 2 bases and 3 bases, with 14 bases remaining between them. Germline V gene data show CDR1 as MNHNS and CDR2 as SASEGT.